Each of the 7 T cell receptor beta chains below was sequenced from the same sample in a study of human T cells and chemical hapten exposure. As to time point: patch test 2, 6 weeks after DPC sensitization. Regarding treatment: therapeutic diphenylcyclopropenone sensitization with weekly scalp DPC. TCRdb itself ran the RACE reads through MiXCR, one entry per CDR3 protein. Here the sample spans more than 75,000 distinct CDR3 sequences, roughly a tenth being singletons. Source: whole blood, taken in connection with sensitization to the hapten diphenylcyclopropenone (DPC). The receptors derive from a woman in her 30s with alopecia areata. Some clones in this sample may be carry-over from other donors' samples.

CDR3 DNA sequence: TGTGCCAGCAGTTACCAGATGAACACTGAAGCTTTCTTT. Protein sequence: CASSYQMNTEAFF. This rearrangement joins TRBV6-5 to TRBJ1-1, with D uncertain. Germline loops: CDR1 MNHEY, CDR2 SVGAGI. The CDR3 totals 13 residues. V shed 2 bases and J shed 0 bases, with 4 bases lying between them.

This clonotype was counted many times. The chain recombines TRBV5-1 with TRBJ1-2; D call uncertain. Per the germline V gene, CDR1 is SGHRS and CDR2 is YFSETQ. The germline V and J ends were trimmed by 0 bases and 5 bases, with 8 bases remaining between them. This CDR3 is 13 amino acids long. CDR3 region: CASSLGERYGYTF. The CDR3 nucleotides are TGCGCCAGCAGCTTGGGGGAGAGATATGGCTACACCTTC.

At least ten counts were recorded for this clonotype. This rearrangement joins TRBV6-1 to TRBJ1-6; D is undetermined. Germline CDR1 is MNHNS and CDR2 is SASEGT. The CDR3 runs to 18 residues. V dropped 0 bases and J dropped 0 bases, with 12 bases sitting between them. The CDR3 spells CASSEARVRSSYNSPLHF. Written as DNA, the CDR3 is TGTGCCAGCAGTGAAGCGCGGGTTCGGAGCTCCTATAATTCACCCCTCCACTTT.

This clonotype was counted ten times or more. This rearrangement joins TRBV18 to TRBJ2-3; TRBD1 agrees at 9 bases. The CDR3 length is 14 residues. Germline values: CDR1 KGHSH, CDR2 LQKENI. V lost 6 bases to trimming and J lost 4 bases; unmatched junction nucleotides: 5. Written as DNA, the CDR3 is TGTGCCAGCTCGCGGGACAGGGTCCCAGATACGCAGTATTTT. Amino acids: CASSRDRVPDTQYF.

The chain employs TRBV12-3 or TRBV12-4 and TRBJ2-5, with D tentatively TRBD2 (6 bases). V was pared by 3 bases and J by 1 base, with 12 bases between. This CDR3 region has 15 residues. This CDR3 is CASSFGGTAQETQYF. The DNA for the CDR3 is TGTGCCAGCAGTTTCGGAGGGACGGCCCAAGAGACCCAGTACTTC.

V and J are TRBV12-3 or TRBV12-4 and TRBJ1-1; D unresolved. This CDR3 region has 15 residues. Trimming stripped 0 bases from V and 0 bases from J, with 8 bases between. Here the CDR3 DNA reads TGTGCCAGCAGTTTAGCTGGGATTTTGAACACTGAAGCTTTCTTT. This sequence encodes CASSLAGILNTEAFF.

This clonotype was found many times. The chain joins TRBV29-1 to TRBJ1-2; no firm D call. V lost 3 bases to trimming and J lost 8 bases, with 4 bases between them. Germline CDR1 and CDR2: SQVTM and ANQGSEA. The CDR3 runs to 9 residues. This CDR3 is CSVDSGYTF. For the CDR3, the DNA is TGCAGCGTTGACAGCGGCTACACCTTC.